Listed below are T cell receptor beta chains from one sample, sequenced in a study of blood T cell repertoires in COVID-19. The table came from immunoSEQ multiplex PCR; TCRdb's copy has only in-frame clones and leaves some out. The data show about 110,000 clones, around 78% seen once. Specimen: peripheral blood. These receptors were taken from an older woman with acute or convalescent COVID-19. Both conserved end residues are part of each CDR3. Fields, in order: clone size, J gene, V gene, D gene, CDR3 DNA, CDR3 protein. A D gene is named only where the DNA matches it firmly. Clone size is shown for a subset of rows, as once, few, many or a class of expanded clone.

NA	TRBJ1-1	TRBV2	TRBD1	TGTGCCAGCAGTCTTCAGGGGGTCCTGAACACTGAAGCTTTCTTT	CASSLQGVLNTEAFF
NA	TRBJ2-1	TRBV7-8	TRBD2	TGTGCCAGCAGCTCGGGACTAGCGGGAGCTGAGCAGTTCTTC	CASSSGLAGAEQFF
once	TRBJ1-2	TRBV30	TRBD1	TGTGCCTGGAGTGTTGACAGGGGGGGAGGCTACACCTTC	CAWSVDRGGGYTF
NA	TRBJ1-2	TRBV5-6	NA	TGTGCCAGCAGCCCCCTCCAAAGTTCCGGCGGGGGCTACACCTTC	CASSPLQSSGGGYTF
once	TRBJ1-6	TRBV7-8	NA	TGTGCCAGCAGCACCCTAGGACAGCTATATAATTCACCCCTCCACTTT	CASSTLGQLYNSPLHF
NA	TRBJ2-1	TRBV6-1	TRBD1	TGTGCCAGCAGTGAAGGGACAGGGGGCTCCTACAATGAGCAGTTCTTC	CASSEGTGGSYNEQFF
NA	TRBJ2-3	TRBV28	TRBD2	TGTGCCAGCAGCTTACCTAGCGGGCACACAGATACGCAGTATTTT	CASSLPSGHTDTQYF
few	TRBJ2-5	TRBV29-1	TRBD2	TGCAGCGTCCAGCGGGAGGGGACCCAGTACTTC	CSVQREGTQYF
NA	TRBJ2-7	TRBV28	NA	TGTGCCAGCAGTTTACAGGGTCCCGAGCAGTACTTC	CASSLQGPEQYF
NA	TRBJ2-7	TRBV5-1	TRBD2	TGCGCCAGCAGAGGTAGCGGGGGGTACGAGCAGTACTTC	CASRGSGGYEQYF
NA	TRBJ2-7	TRBV2	TRBD1	TGTGCCATCGCCGGGACAGGGCTGTACGAGCAGTACTTC	CAIAGTGLYEQYF
NA	TRBJ2-7	TRBV6-5	TRBD1	TGTGCCAGCAGTAGCCGGGACAGGGTTTACGAGCAGTACTTC	CASSSRDRVYEQYF
NA	TRBJ1-2	TRBV30	NA	TGTGCCTGGAGAATTCAGGGCAACTATGGCTACACCTTC	CAWRIQGNYGYTF
NA	TRBJ2-7	TRBV6-5	NA	TGTGCCAGCAGTACGGACATCTACGAGCAGTACTTC	CASSTDIYEQYF
few	TRBJ2-7	TRBV21-1	NA	TGTGCCAGCAGCCCACCGGGACTAGCGGCCTACGAGCAGTACTTC	CASSPPGLAAYEQYF
once	TRBJ2-1	TRBV4-1	TRBD1	TGCGCCAGCAGCCCCGGGACAGGGGGCTTAAATGAGCAGTTCTTC	CASSPGTGGLNEQFF
NA	TRBJ1-1	TRBV5-6	TRBD1	TGTGCCAGCAGCCGAAGGGGGCAGGGAGGCACTGAAGCTTTCTTT	CASSRRGQGGTEAFF
NA	TRBJ1-6	TRBV7-2	NA	TGTGCCAGTCAAGGAGGTGCCAATTCACCCCTCCACTTT	CASQGGANSPLHF
once	TRBJ1-3	TRBV7-9	NA	TGTGCCAGCACCTTCTTGACGGGAGGAAACACCATATATTTT	CASTFLTGGNTIYF
NA	TRBJ1-1	TRBV14	NA	TGTGCCAGCAGCCGAGGGTTTAGCACTGAAGCTTTCTTT	CASSRGFSTEAFF
few	TRBJ1-2	TRBV6-6	TRBD1	TGTGCCAGCAGTACGCCGGGACAGAGACTGGCTGGCTACACCTTC	CASSTPGQRLAGYTF
NA	TRBJ1-5	TRBV3-1/TRBV3-2	NA	TGTGCCAGCAGCCAAAGGGCGGGGGCTAGCAATCAGCCCCAGCATTTT	CASSQRAGASNQPQHF
NA	TRBJ2-3	TRBV2	TRBD2	TGTGCCCGGTTAAGTTCTAGCGGGGGTAGCACAGATACGCAGTATTTT	CARLSSSGGSTDTQYF
few	TRBJ1-2	TRBV7-9	TRBD1	TGTGCCAGCAGCTTCCCAGGACAGGGAAGAGGCTACACCTTC	CASSFPGQGRGYTF
few	TRBJ1-1	TRBV3-1/TRBV3-2	NA	TGTGCCAGCAGCCAAGAAGGAGTGACTGAAGCTTTCTTT	CASSQEGVTEAFF
NA	TRBJ1-6	TRBV30	NA	TGTGCCCTAATGCCCGGGGAAGGCTATAATTCACCCCTCCACTTT	CALMPGEGYNSPLHF
NA	TRBJ2-5	TRBV29-1	NA	TGCAGCGGGTTCCGGGGTGGGCAGACCCAGTACTTC	CSGFRGGQTQYF
NA	TRBJ1-2	TRBV2	NA	TGTGCCAGCAGGGACACCACTAACTATGGCTACACCTTC	CASRDTTNYGYTF
NA	TRBJ1-3	TRBV5-1	NA	TGCGCCAGCTCCGGACAGAGCAACACCATATATTTT	CASSGQSNTIYF
NA	TRBJ2-1	TRBV29-1	NA	TGCAGCGTTGTAAGCAGGGGCGCCTACAATGAGCAGTTCTTC	CSVVSRGAYNEQFF
once	TRBJ1-5	TRBV28	TRBD1	TGTGCCAGCAGGCTAATACAGGGGGCCGGCAATCAGCCCCAGCATTTT	CASRLIQGAGNQPQHF
NA	TRBJ2-5	TRBV2	TRBD2	TGTGCCAGCAGTGGCAGACTAGCGGCCCAAGAGACCCAGTACTTC	CASSGRLAAQETQYF
NA	TRBJ2-5	TRBV5-1	NA	TGCGCCAGCAGCCGCACCGCGGGAATCCAAGAGACCCAGTACTTC	CASSRTAGIQETQYF
NA	TRBJ2-3	TRBV6-5	TRBD2	TGTGCCAGCAGTCCGACTAGCGGAACAGATACGCAGTATTTT	CASSPTSGTDTQYF
NA	TRBJ1-5	TRBV2	NA	TGTGCCAGCAGTGGAGGAGGGTTCAATCAGCCCCAGCATTTT	CASSGGGFNQPQHF
NA	TRBJ1-3	TRBV6-5	NA	TGTGCCAGCAGTTTCGGGACAAGCTCTGGAAACACCATATATTTT	CASSFGTSSGNTIYF
NA	TRBJ1-1	TRBV19	TRBD1	TGTGCCAGCCACTCCCTTGAGACAGGGTTCATGAACACTGAAGCTTTCTTT	CASHSLETGFMNTEAFF
NA	TRBJ2-7	TRBV6-5	TRBD2	TGTGCCAGTAGCGGGGGGCAACGATACGAGCAGTACTTC	CASSGGQRYEQYF
NA	TRBJ2-5	TRBV24-1	TRBD1	TGTGCCACCAGTGCAGGGGGAGAGACCCAGTACTTC	CATSAGGETQYF
NA	TRBJ2-1	TRBV24-1	NA	TGTGCCACCAGAGAGGGAATTCCCCCCGGGGAGCAGTTCTTC	CATREGIPPGEQFF
few	TRBJ2-3	TRBV28	TRBD2	TGTGCCGCCTGGGAAGCGGGGGGGCCGGGTACGCAGTATTTT	CAAWEAGGPGTQYF